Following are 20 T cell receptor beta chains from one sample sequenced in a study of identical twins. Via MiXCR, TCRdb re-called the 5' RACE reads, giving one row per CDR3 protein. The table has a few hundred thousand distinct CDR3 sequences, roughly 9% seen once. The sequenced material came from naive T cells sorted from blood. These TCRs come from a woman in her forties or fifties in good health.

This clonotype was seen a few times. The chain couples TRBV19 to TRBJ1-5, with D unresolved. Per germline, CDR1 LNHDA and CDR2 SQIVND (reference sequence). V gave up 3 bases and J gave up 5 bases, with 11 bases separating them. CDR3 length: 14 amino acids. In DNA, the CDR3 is TGTGCCAGTAGTATTAGTGTCAACGATCAGCCCCAGCATTTT. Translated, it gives CASSISVNDQPQHF. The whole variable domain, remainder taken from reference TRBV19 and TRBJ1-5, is DGGITQSPKYLFRKEGQNVTLSCEQNLNHDAMYWYRQDPGQGLRLIYYSQIVNDFQKGDIAEGYSVSREKKESFPLTVTSAQKNPTAFYLCASSISVNDQPQHFGDGTRLSIL.

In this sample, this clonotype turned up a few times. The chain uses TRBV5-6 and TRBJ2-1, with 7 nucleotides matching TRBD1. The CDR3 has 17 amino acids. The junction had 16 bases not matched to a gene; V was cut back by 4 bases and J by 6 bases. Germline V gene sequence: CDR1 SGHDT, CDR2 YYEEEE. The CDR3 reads CASSAEQGKGSGNEQFF. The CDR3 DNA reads TGTGCCAGCAGCGCGGAACAGGGGAAGGGGTCAGGCAATGAGCAGTTCTTC.

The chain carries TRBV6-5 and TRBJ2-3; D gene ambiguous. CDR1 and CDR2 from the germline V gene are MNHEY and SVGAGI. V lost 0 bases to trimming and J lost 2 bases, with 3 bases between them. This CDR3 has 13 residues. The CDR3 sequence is CASSYSPTDTQYF. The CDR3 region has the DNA TGTGCCAGCAGTTACTCGCCCACAGATACGCAGTATTTT.

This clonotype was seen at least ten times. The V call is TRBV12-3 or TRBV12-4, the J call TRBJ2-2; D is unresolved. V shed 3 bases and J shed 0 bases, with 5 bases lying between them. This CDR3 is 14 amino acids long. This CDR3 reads CASSFSANTGELFF. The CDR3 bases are TGTGCCAGCAGTTTCAGCGCGAACACCGGGGAGCTGTTTTTT.

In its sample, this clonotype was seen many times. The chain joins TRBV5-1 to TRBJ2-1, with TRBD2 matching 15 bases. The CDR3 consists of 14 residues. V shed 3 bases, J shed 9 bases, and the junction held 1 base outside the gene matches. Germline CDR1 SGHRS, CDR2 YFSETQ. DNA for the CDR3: TGCGCCAGCAGCTGGACTAGCGGGAGGGGTGAGCAGTTCTTC. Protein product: CASSWTSGRGEQFF.

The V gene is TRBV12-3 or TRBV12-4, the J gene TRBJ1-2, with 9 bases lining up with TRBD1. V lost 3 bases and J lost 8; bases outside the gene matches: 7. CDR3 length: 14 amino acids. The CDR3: CASSFGDRGGGYTF. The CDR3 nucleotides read TGTGCCAGCAGTTTTGGAGACAGGGGGGGAGGCTACACCTTC.

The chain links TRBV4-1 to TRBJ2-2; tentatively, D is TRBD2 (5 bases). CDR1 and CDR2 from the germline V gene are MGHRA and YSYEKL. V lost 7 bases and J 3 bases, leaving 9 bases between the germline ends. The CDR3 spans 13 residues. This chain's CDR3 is CASTSGDTGELFF. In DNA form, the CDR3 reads TGCGCCAGCACCAGCGGAGACACCGGGGAGCTGTTTTTT.

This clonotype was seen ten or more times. CDR3 sequence: CASRKTSGSIDEQFF. For the CDR3, the DNA is TGTGCCAGCAGAAAGACTAGCGGGAGTATCGATGAGCAGTTCTTC. This chain connects TRBV6-5 to TRBJ2-1, with 12 positions matching TRBD2. Per the germline V gene, CDR1 is MNHEY and CDR2 is SVGAGI. With 6 bases clipped from V and 8 bases from J, the junction kept 8 bases outside the gene matches. CDR3 size: 15 residues.

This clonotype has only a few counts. DNA for the CDR3: TGTGCCAGCAGTTACAGGCCCCGGGACAGGGCGGCAGATACGCAGTATTTT. Its protein is CASSYRPRDRAADTQYF. The chain couples TRBV6-5 to TRBJ2-3; TRBD1 matches 9 bases. Germline loops: CDR1 MNHEY, CDR2 SVGAGI. The junction had 10 bases not matched to a gene; V was cut back by 2 bases and J by 4 bases. This CDR3 spans 17 amino acids.

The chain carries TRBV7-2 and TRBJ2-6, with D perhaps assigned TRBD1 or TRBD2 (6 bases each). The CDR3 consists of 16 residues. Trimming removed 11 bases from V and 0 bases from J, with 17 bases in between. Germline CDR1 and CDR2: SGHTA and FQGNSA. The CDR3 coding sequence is TGTGCCTGGAGGGCAGGGGCTTACTCTGGGGCCAACGTCCTGACTTTC. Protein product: CAWRAGAYSGANVLTF.

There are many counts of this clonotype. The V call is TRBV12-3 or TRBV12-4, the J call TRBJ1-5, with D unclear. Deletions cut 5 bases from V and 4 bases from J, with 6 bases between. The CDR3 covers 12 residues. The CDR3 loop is CASSTENQPQHF. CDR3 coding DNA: TGTGCCAGCAGTACAGAGAATCAGCCCCAGCATTTT.

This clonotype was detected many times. This CDR3 is CSVVLWEGLNEQFF. DNA for the CDR3: TGCAGCGTTGTTTTGTGGGAGGGCCTCAATGAGCAGTTCTTC. The chain has TRBV29-1 and TRBJ2-1; TRBD2 matches 7 bases. CDR3 size: 14 residues. V was clipped by 4 bases and J by 6 bases; unmatched bases: 9. The germline V gene has CDR1 SQVTM and CDR2 ANQGSEA.

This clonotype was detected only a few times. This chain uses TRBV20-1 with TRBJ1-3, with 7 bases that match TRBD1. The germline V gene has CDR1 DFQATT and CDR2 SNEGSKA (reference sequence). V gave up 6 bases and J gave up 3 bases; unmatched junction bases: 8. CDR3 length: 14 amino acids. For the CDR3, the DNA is TGCAGTGCCAGTGCAGGGGGACGTGGAAACACCATATATTTT. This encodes CSASAGGRGNTIYF.

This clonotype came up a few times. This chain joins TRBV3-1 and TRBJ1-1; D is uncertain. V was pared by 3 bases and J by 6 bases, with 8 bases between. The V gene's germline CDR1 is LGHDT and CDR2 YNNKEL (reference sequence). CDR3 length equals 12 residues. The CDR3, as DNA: TGTGCCAGCAGCCACACTAGCGCTGAAGCTTTCTTT. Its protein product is CASSHTSAEAFF.

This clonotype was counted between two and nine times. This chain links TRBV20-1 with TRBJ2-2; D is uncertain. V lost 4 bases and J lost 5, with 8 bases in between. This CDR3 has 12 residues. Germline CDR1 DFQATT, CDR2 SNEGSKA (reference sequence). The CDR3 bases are TGCAGTGCTATTCAGCCAACCGGGGAGCTGTTTTTT. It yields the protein CSAIQPTGELFF.

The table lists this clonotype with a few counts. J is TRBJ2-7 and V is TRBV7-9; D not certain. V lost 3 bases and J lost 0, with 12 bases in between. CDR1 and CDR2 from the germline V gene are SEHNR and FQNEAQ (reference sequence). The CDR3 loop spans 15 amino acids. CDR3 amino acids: CASSFQLGPSYEQYF. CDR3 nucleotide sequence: TGTGCCAGCAGCTTTCAGTTGGGTCCCTCCTACGAGCAGTACTTC.

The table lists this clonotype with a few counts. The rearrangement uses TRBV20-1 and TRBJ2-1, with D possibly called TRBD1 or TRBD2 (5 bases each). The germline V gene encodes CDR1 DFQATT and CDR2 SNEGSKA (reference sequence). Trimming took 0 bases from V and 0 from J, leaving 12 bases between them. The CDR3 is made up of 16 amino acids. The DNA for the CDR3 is TGCAGTGCTAGAGATATGGGGACCCCCTCCTACAATGAGCAGTTCTTC. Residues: CSARDMGTPSYNEQFF.

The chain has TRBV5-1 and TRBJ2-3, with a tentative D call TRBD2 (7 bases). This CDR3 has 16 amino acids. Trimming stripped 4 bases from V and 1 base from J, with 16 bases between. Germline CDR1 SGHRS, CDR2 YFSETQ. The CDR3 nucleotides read TGCGCCAGCAGCCCGGTGGGGGGGCTGGGCACAGATACGCAGTATTTT. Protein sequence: CASSPVGGLGTDTQYF.

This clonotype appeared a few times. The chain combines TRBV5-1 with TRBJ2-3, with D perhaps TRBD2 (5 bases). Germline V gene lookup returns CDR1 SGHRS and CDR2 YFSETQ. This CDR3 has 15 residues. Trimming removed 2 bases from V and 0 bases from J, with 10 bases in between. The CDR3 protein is CASSFGVLSTDTQYF. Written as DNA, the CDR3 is TGCGCCAGCAGCTTCGGGGTCTTGAGCACAGATACGCAGTATTTT. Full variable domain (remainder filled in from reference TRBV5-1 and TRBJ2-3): KAGVTQTPRYLIKTRGQQVTLSCSPISGHRSVSWYQQTPGQGLQFLFEYFSETQRNKGNFPGRFSGRQFSNSRSEMNVSTLELGDSALYLCASSFGVLSTDTQYFGPGTRLTVL.

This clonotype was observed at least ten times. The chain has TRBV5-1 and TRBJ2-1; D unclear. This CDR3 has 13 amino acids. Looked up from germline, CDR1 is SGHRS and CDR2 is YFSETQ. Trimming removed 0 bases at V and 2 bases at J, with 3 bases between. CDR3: CASSLAPYNEQFF. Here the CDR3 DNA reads TGCGCCAGCAGCTTGGCCCCCTACAATGAGCAGTTCTTC.